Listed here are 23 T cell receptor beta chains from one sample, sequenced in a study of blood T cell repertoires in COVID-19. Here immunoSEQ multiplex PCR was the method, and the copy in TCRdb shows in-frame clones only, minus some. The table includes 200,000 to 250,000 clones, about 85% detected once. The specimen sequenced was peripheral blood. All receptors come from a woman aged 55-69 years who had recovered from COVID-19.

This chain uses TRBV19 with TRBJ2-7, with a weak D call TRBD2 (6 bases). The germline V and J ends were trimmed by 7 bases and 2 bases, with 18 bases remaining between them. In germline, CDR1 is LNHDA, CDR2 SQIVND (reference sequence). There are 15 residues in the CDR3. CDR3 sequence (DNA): TGTGCCAGTACAAAGTCTCTCGGGGGACCCTACGAGCAGTACTTC. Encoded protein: CASTKSLGGPYEQYF.

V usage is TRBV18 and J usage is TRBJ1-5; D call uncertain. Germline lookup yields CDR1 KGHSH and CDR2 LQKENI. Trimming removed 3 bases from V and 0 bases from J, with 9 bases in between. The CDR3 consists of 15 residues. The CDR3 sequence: CASSPSGFSNQPQHF. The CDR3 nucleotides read TGTGCCAGCTCACCGTCAGGTTTTAGCAATCAGCCCCAGCATTTT.

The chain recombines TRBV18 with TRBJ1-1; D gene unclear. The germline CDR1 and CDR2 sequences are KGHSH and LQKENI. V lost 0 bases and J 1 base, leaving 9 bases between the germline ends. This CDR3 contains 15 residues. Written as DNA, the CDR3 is TGTGCCAGCTCACCACCGTGGGCGGGGAACACTGAAGCTTTCTTT. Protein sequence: CASSPPWAGNTEAFF.

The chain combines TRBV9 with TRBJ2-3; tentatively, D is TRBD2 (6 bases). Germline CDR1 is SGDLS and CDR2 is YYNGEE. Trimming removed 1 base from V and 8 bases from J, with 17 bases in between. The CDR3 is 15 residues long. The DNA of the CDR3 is TGTGCCAGCAGCGTACTAGCGACTTCGGGGGTTACGCAGTATTTT. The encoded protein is CASSVLATSGVTQYF.

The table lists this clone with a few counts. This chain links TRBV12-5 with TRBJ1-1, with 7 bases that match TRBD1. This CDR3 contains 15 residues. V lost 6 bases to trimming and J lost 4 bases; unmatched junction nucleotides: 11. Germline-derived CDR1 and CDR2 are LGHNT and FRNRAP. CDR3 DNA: TGTGCTAGTGGGATATCCGTAACAGGGGTCACTGAAGCTTTCTTT. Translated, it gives CASGISVTGVTEAFF.

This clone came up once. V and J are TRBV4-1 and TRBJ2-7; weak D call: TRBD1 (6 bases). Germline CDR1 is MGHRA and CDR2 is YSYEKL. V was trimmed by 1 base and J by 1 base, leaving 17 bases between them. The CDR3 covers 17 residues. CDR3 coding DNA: TGCGCCAGCAGCCAAGGAGGATACCGGGACACGTCCTACGAGCAGTACTTC. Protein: CASSQGGYRDTSYEQYF.

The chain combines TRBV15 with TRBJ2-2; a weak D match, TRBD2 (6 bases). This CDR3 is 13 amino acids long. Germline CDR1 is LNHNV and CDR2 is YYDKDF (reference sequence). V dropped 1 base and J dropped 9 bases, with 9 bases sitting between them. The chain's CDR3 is CATSRGRERELFF. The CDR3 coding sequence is TGTGCCACCAGCAGAGGGAGGGAGCGGGAGCTGTTTTTT.

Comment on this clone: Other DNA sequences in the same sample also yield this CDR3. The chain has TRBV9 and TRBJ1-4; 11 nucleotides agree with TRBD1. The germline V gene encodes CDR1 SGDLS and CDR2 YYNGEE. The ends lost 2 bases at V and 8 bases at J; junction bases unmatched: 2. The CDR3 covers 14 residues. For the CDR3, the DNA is TGTGCCAGCAGCGTTGGGACAGGGGGGGAAAAACTGTTTTTT. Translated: CASSVGTGGEKLFF.

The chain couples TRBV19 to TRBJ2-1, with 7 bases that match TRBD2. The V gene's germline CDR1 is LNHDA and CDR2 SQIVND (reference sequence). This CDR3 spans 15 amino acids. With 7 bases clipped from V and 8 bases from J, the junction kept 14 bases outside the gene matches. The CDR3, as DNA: TGTGCCAGTACCGAGGATAGCGGGCATTCCGATGAGCAGTTCTTC. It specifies CASTEDSGHSDEQFF.

The CDR3 coding sequence is TGTGCCAGCGAGCCCGGGACACTTTACTATGGCTACACCTTC. Its protein product is CASEPGTLYYGYTF. The chain carries TRBV19 and TRBJ1-2; tentatively, D is TRBD1 (6 bases). The CDR3 is 14 amino acids. Germline V gives CDR1 LNHDA, CDR2 SQIVND (reference sequence). Trimming shortened V by 9 bases and J by 3 bases, and 17 bases separated the two germline ends.

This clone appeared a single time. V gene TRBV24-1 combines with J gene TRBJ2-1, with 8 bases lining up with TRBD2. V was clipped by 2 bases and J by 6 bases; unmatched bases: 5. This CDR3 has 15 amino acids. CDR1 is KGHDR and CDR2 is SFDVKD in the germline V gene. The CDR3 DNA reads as TGTGCCACCAGTGATTCCGGGACTAGAGCCAATGAGCAGTTCTTC. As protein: CATSDSGTRANEQFF.

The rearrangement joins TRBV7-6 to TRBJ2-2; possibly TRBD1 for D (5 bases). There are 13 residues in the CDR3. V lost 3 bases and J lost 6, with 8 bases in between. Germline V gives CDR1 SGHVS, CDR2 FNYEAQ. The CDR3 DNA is TGTGCCAGCAGCTTCAGGGAATCCGGGGAGCTGTTTTTT. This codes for CASSFRESGELFF.

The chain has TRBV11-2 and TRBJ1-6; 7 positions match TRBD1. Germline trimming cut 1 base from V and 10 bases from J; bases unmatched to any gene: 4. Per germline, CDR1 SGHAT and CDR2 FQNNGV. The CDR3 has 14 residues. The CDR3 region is CASSLVWTGSPLHF. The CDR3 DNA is TGTGCCAGCAGCTTAGTTTGGACAGGATCACCCCTCCACTTT.

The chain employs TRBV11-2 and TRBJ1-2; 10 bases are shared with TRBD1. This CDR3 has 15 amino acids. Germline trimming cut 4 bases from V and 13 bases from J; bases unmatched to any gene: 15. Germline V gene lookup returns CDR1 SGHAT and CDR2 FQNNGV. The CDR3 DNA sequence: TGTGCCAGCAGCTCCATCCTTTACGGGACAGGGGTCCCCACCTTC. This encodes CASSSILYGTGVPTF.

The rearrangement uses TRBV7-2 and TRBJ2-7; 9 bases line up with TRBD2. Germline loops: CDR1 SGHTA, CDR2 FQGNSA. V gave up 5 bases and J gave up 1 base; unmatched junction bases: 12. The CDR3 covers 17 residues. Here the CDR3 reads CASSPRGGGPQSYEQYF. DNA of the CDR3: TGTGCCAGCAGCCCCCGCGGGGGGGGTCCTCAGTCCTACGAGCAGTACTTC.

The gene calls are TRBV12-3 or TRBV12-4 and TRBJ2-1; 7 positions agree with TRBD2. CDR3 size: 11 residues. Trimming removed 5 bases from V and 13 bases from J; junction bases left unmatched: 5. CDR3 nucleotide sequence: TGTGCCAGCAGTAGTCTAGCGGTCCAGTTCTTC. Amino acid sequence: CASSSLAVQFF.

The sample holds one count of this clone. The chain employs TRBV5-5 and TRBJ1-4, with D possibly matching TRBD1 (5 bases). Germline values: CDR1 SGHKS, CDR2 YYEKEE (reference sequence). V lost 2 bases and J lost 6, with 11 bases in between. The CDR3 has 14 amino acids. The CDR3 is CASSFGQRDEKLFF. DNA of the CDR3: TGTGCCAGCAGCTTTGGACAACGAGATGAAAAACTGTTTTTT. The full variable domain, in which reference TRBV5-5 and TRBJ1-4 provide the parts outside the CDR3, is DAGVTQSPTHLIKTRGQQVTLRCSPISGHKSVSWYQQVLGQGPQFIFQYYEKEERGRGNFPDRFSARQFPNYSSELNVNALLLGDSALYLCASSFGQRDEKLFFGSGTQLSVL.

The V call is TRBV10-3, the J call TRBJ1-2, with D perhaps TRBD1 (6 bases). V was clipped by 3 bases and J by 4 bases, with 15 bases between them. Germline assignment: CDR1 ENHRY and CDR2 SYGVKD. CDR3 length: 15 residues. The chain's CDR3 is CAISEQGLGLYGYTF. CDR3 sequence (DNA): TGTGCCATCAGTGAACAGGGCCTTGGCCTCTATGGCTACACCTTC.

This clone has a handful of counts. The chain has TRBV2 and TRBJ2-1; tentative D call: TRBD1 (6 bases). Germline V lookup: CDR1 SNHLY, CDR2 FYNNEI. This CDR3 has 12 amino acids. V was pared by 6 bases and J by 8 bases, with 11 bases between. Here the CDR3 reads CASRGAGYEQFF. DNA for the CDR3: TGTGCCAGCAGGGGGGCAGGGTATGAGCAGTTCTTC.

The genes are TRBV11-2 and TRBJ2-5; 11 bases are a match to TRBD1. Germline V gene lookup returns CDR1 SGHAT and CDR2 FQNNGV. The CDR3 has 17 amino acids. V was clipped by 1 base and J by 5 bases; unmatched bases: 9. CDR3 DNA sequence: TGTGCCAGCAGCTTAGGCGGACAGGGGGCATTTCTGGAGACCCAGTACTTC. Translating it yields CASSLGGQGAFLETQYF.

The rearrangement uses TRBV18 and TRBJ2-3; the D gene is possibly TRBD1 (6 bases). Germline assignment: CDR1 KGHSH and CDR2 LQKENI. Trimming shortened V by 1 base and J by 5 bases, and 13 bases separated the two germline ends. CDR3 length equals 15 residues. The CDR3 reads CASSPQEGGGDTQYF. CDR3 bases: TGTGCCAGCTCACCACAGGAAGGGGGTGGAGATACGCAGTATTTT.

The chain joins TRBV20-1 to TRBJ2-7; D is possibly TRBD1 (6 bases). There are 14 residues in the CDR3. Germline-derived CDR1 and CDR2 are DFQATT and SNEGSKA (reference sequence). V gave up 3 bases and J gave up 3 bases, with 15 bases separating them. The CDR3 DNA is TGCAGTGCTAGTAAGAGGGGGTTTTACTACGAGCAGTACTTC. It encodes CSASKRGFYYEQYF.

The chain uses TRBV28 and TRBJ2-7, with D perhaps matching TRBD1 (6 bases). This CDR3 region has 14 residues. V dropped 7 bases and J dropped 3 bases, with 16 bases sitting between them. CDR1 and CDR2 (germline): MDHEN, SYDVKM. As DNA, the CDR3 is TGTGCCAGCAAATTAGGGGGTAGCGACTACGAGCAGTACTTC. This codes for CASKLGGSDYEQYF.